This is a list of T cell receptor beta chains from one sample in a study of blood T cell repertoires in COVID-19. Clones were read by immunoSEQ multiplex PCR, and TCRdb kept only the in-frame ones, dropping some. This table has 55,000 to 70,000 clones, more than 70% appearing once. What was sequenced was peripheral blood. These receptors all stem from a man between 60 and 75 years old with active or convalescent COVID-19. Both conserved end residues are part of each CDR3. The order of the fields is J gene, D gene, V gene, clone size, CDR3 protein, CDR3 DNA. The D gene is left open where the match is weak. The size field is filled for only some rows; it gives once, few, many or a size class.

TRBJ1-4 . TRBV29-1 . CSVESGSLGEKLFF TGCAGCGTTGAAAGCGGGTCATTAGGTGAAAAACTGTTTTTT
TRBJ2-5 . TRBV28 . CASKEGPGQETQYF TGTGCCAGCAAGGAGGGGCCCGGGCAAGAGACCCAGTACTTC
TRBJ2-5 . TRBV9 . CASSVDNQETQYF TGTGCCAGCAGCGTAGACAATCAAGAGACCCAGTACTTC
TRBJ2-2 TRBD2 TRBV4-3 . CASSQGLAGGPLGELFF TGCGCCAGCAGCCAGGGACTAGCGGGGGGGCCGTTAGGGGAGCTGTTTTTT
TRBJ2-7 . TRBV5-1 few CASSWTSGREQYF TGCGCCAGCAGCTGGACCAGCGGACGCGAGCAGTACTTC
TRBJ2-1 TRBD2 TRBV6-5 . CASSRSGGPYNEQFF TGTGCCAGCAGCCGAAGCGGGGGGCCTTACAATGAGCAGTTCTTC
TRBJ2-2 TRBD1 TRBV7-2 once CASNLDRANTGELFF TGTGCCAGCAACCTGGACAGGGCGAACACCGGGGAGCTGTTTTTT
TRBJ1-5 TRBD1 TRBV7-9 . CASSRTGGSRQPQHF TGTGCCAGCAGCCGAACAGGGGGCTCGAGGCAGCCCCAGCATTTT
TRBJ2-1 . TRBV7-2 . CASSLEMAGEQFF TGTGCCAGCAGCCTAGAAATGGCAGGTGAGCAGTTCTTC
TRBJ2-7 TRBD2 TRBV15 . CATSRGLAVDEQYF TGTGCCACCAGCAGGGGACTAGCGGTAGACGAGCAGTACTTC
TRBJ1-5 TRBD1 TRBV27 . CASSRAGQGSSNQPQHF TGTGCCAGCAGTCGTGCGGGACAGGGGTCAAGCAATCAGCCCCAGCATTTT
TRBJ1-4 TRBD1 TRBV14 . CASSISGGPNEKLFF TGTGCCAGCAGCATTTCAGGGGGCCCGAATGAAAAACTGTTTTTT
TRBJ2-7 TRBD2 TRBV7-2 . CASSLATSYGEQYF TGTGCCAGCAGCTTAGCGACTAGCTATGGCGAGCAGTACTTC
TRBJ1-3 . TRBV6-5 . CASSHRDSGNTIYF TGTGCCAGCAGCCACAGGGACTCTGGAAACACCATATATTTT
TRBJ1-2 . TRBV25-1 few CASSGQVNYGYTF TGTGCCAGCAGTGGACAGGTTAACTATGGCTACACCTTC
TRBJ2-1 TRBD2 TRBV29-1 . CSVAASGGFWNEQFF TGCAGCGTTGCGGCTAGCGGGGGCTTTTGGAATGAGCAGTTCTTC
TRBJ2-2 TRBD2 TRBV3-1/TRBV3-2 . CASSRRGAGAWTGELFF TGTGCCAGCAGCCGGCGGGGCGCGGGAGCGTGGACCGGGGAGCTGTTTTTT
TRBJ1-6 . TRBV7-2 . CASSFPGARNSPLHF TGTGCCAGCAGCTTCCCAGGGGCGCGTAATTCACCCCTCCACTTT
TRBJ2-7 TRBD2 TRBV7-2 . CASSTRTSGYEQYF TGTGCCAGCAGCACTAGGACTAGCGGCTACGAGCAGTACTTC
TRBJ1-1 . TRBV7-6 . CASSPGSYTEAFF TGTGCCAGCAGCCCCGGGTCCTACACTGAAGCTTTCTTT
TRBJ1-3 . TRBV5-5 . CASSLAGGTGLSDTIYF TGTGCCAGCAGCTTGGCGGGGGGTACAGGGTTGAGCGACACCATATATTTT
TRBJ1-1 . TRBV18 . CASSPQGKNTEAFF TGTGCCAGCTCACCACAGGGGAAGAACACTGAAGCTTTCTTT
TRBJ1-1 . TRBV12-3/TRBV12-4 few CASSSDYTEAFF TGTGCCAGCAGTTCCGACTACACTGAAGCTTTCTTT
TRBJ1-5 . TRBV29-1 once CSVGQPNQPQHF TGCAGCGTTGGACAGCCGAATCAGCCCCAGCATTTT
TRBJ2-1 TRBD2 TRBV30 . CAWRGGSSSYNEQFF TGTGCCTGGAGGGGCGGGAGTAGCTCCTACAATGAGCAGTTCTTC
TRBJ2-2 TRBD2 TRBV9 . CASSVLGAGGTGELFF TGTGCCAGCAGCGTATTAGGAGCGGGAGGGACCGGGGAGCTGTTTTTT
TRBJ2-3 TRBD2 TRBV19 . CASSIDLPSGHTDTQYF TGTGCCAGTAGTATAGATCTTCCTAGCGGACACACAGATACGCAGTATTTT
TRBJ1-1 TRBD1 TRBV6-2/TRBV6-3 . CASNPRGLGNTEAFF TGTGCCAGCAACCCGAGGGGGCTGGGGAACACTGAAGCTTTCTTT